Many counts were recorded for the clone carrying this T cell receptor (beta chain). Its antigen remains unidentified. Investigators prepared the TCR beta libraries by applying iRepertoire HTBI primers and Arm-PCR of CDR3 regions. In TCRdb, the multiplex PCR reads were re-called with MiXCR into one record per CDR3 protein. The table shows some 400,000 distinct CDR3 sequences, with 14% to 15% occurring only once. The time point was: newly diagnosed GD, antithyroid drugs for less than 3 months. PBMC-derived RNA was used for the TCR library. The data derive from a study of regulatory T cells in long-lasting Graves disease. Trimming cost V 6 bases and J 0 bases, with 5 bases left between them. The CDR3 is made up of 12 amino acids. Germline CDR1 and CDR2: MDHEN and SYDVKM. Points from the study as a whole: Study of thyroid tissue was not done, with only peripheral blood studied. Favored usage of TRBV28, TRBJ1-2 and TRBJ2-5 was recorded in persistent disease.

The same data also went into a second study, on T cells in Graves' hyperthyroidism and ophthalmopathy.

The specimen comprised peripheral blood mononuclear cells (PBMCs), sampled at new diagnosis, from a patient treated with antithyroid drugs. The chain links TRBV28 to TRBJ1-2; D not certain. The receptor was isolated from a woman between 25 and 40 years old with Graves disease. The CDR3 is CASRVTNYGYTF. For the CDR3, the DNA is TGTGCCAGCAGAGTAACTAACTATGGCTACACCTTC.